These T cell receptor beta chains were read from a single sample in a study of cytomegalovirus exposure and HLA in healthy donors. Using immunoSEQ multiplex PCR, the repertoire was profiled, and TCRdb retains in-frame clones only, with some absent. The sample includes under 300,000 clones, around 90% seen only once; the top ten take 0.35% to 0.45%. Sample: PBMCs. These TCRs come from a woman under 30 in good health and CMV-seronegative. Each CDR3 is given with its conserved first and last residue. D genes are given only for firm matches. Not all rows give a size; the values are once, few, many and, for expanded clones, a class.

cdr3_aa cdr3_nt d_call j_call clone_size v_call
CASSSTGKGDQPQHF TGTGCCAGCAGCTCTACAGGGAAAGGGGATCAGCCCCAGCATTTT - TRBJ1-5 - TRBV5-6
CASSERPSGDQYF TGTGCCAGCAGTGAAAGGCCTAGCGGGGATCAGTACTTC TRBD2 TRBJ2-5 - TRBV6-1
CASSSRTPEKLFF TGTGCCAGCAGCTCGAGGACACCCGAAAAACTGTTTTTT - TRBJ1-4 - TRBV7-2
CASSEANGYGYTF TGTGCCAGCAGTGAAGCCAACGGCTATGGCTACACCTTC - TRBJ1-2 - TRBV2
CATSRPQGGYTF TGTGCCACCAGCAGGCCCCAGGGTGGCTACACCTTC - TRBJ1-2 - TRBV15
CASSQDRGYEQFF TGCGCCAGCAGCCAAGACCGGGGGTATGAGCAGTTCTTC - TRBJ2-1 - TRBV4-3
CASSPTFRPTSGGAEQFF TGTGCCAGCAGCCCCACATTCCGACCTACTAGCGGGGGGGCTGAGCAGTTCTTC TRBD2 TRBJ2-1 - TRBV14
CASSRTDFLDNEQFF TGTGCCAGCAGCCGGACAGATTTTCTCGACAATGAGCAGTTCTTC - TRBJ2-1 - TRBV14
CASSDDQGYGYTF TGTGCCAGCAGCGACGACCAGGGCTATGGCTACACCTTC - TRBJ1-2 few TRBV2
CASSQMGQGNGYTF TGCGCCAGCAGCCAGATGGGACAGGGTAATGGCTACACCTTC TRBD1 TRBJ1-2 - TRBV4-1
CAISDQGMNTEAFF TGTGCCATCAGCGATCAGGGGATGAACACTGAAGCTTTCTTT - TRBJ1-1 - TRBV10-3
CASSLGPLLNQPQHF TGTGCCAGCAGCTTAGGCCCCCTACTCAATCAGCCCCAGCATTTT - TRBJ1-5 - TRBV7-6
CASSLSGGAGEQFF TGTGCCAGCAGTTTATCGGGGGGGGCCGGTGAGCAGTTCTTC TRBD2 TRBJ2-1 - TRBV28
CATTPPADTGELFF TGTGCCACAACCCCCCCAGCGGACACCGGGGAGCTGTTTTTT - TRBJ2-2 - TRBV6-5
CARLASRGSNQPQHF TGCGCCAGGTTAGCATCGCGTGGAAGCAATCAGCCCCAGCATTTT - TRBJ1-5 - TRBV4-1
CASSLAGNEQYF TGCGCCAGCAGCTTGGCCGGTAACGAGCAGTACTTC - TRBJ2-7 - TRBV5-1
CASSFDGQGFETQYF TGTGCCAGCAGCTTCGACGGACAGGGGTTCGAGACCCAGTACTTC TRBD1 TRBJ2-5 once TRBV5-4
CASSVEPPTHSSGYNEQFF TGTGCCAGCAGTGTGGAGCCCCCAACCCACTCATCCGGGTACAATGAGCAGTTCTTC - TRBJ2-1 - TRBV2
CASGQGDTGELFF TGTGCCTCGGGACAGGGAGACACCGGGGAGCTGTTTTTT TRBD1 TRBJ2-2 - TRBV9
CASTGQGTTGELFF TGTGCCAGCACCGGACAGGGGACAACCGGGGAGCTGTTTTTT TRBD1 TRBJ2-2 - TRBV6-5
CASSSAGGFGNTIYF TGTGCCAGTAGTTCGGCAGGGGGTTTTGGAAACACCATATATTTT TRBD1 TRBJ1-3 - TRBV19
CASSQDGSGGLNEQFF TGCGCCAGCAGCCAAGATGGGTCAGGGGGCTTGAATGAGCAGTTCTTC TRBD1 TRBJ2-1 - TRBV4-3
CASSSSGSGETQYF TGCGCCAGCAGCTCTTCCGGATCCGGGGAGACCCAGTACTTC - TRBJ2-5 - TRBV5-1
CASSAPRDYGYTF TGTGCCAGCAGTGCTCCCAGGGATTATGGCTACACCTTC - TRBJ1-2 - TRBV2
CASSAGTGYNEQFF TGCGCCAGCAGTGCCGGGACAGGATACAATGAGCAGTTCTTC TRBD1 TRBJ2-1 - TRBV5-1
CASSLRVAGTYEQYF TGTGCCAGTAGTCTCCGGGTAGCGGGGACCTACGAGCAGTACTTC TRBD2 TRBJ2-7 - TRBV19
CASRGTGIGGYTF TGTGCCAGCAGAGGGACAGGGATTGGCGGCTACACCTTC TRBD1 TRBJ1-2 - TRBV27
CASSPSGGTQYF TGTGCCAGCAGCCCTAGCGGGGGGACCCAGTACTTC TRBD2 TRBJ2-5 - TRBV7-2
CASSTRTGVDTQYF TGTGCCAGCAGCACCCGGACAGGGGTAGATACGCAGTATTTT TRBD1 TRBJ2-3 - TRBV5-4
CASRDFASGANVLTF TGTGCCAGCAGGGACTTCGCGTCTGGGGCCAACGTCCTGACTTTC - TRBJ2-6 - TRBV6-5
CASTGENTGELFF TGTGCCAGCACAGGGGAGAACACCGGGGAGCTGTTTTTT - TRBJ2-2 - TRBV9
CASSSGAGARNQPQHF TGTGCCAGCAGCAGCGGGGCAGGGGCCCGCAATCAGCCCCAGCATTTT - TRBJ1-5 - TRBV28
CASSYGQGNNEQFF TGTGCCAGCAGCTATGGGCAGGGGAACAATGAGCAGTTCTTC - TRBJ2-1 - TRBV5-8
CASSSGPNSPLHF TGCGCCAGCAGCTCTGGGCCCAATTCACCCCTCCACTTT - TRBJ1-6 few TRBV5-1
CASSPGTAYYTF TGTGCCAGCAGCCCCGGGACAGCTTACTACACCTTC TRBD1 TRBJ1-2 - TRBV7-9